These 11 T cell receptor beta chains came from one sample sequenced in a study of T cell responses to AZD1222 COVID-19 vaccine. Method: immunoSEQ multiplex PCR; TCRdb's copy keeps in-frame clones and lacks some. The data contain about 120,000 clones, approximately 85% of them singletons. The specimen was peripheral blood, collected on day 0 of AZD1222 vaccination. Receptors were obtained from an adult in good health.

V usage is TRBV18 and J usage is TRBJ1-1; D uncertain. The CDR3 has 13 residues. The germline V gene has CDR1 KGHSH and CDR2 LQKENI. The V end lost 6 bases, the J end lost 1 base, and 9 bases lay between the germline ends. The CDR3 sequence is CASSSSRNTEAFF. The DNA of the CDR3 is TGTGCCAGCTCTTCGTCGCGGAACACTGAAGCTTTCTTT.

This clone was seen a handful of times. At the DNA level, this CDR3 is encoded by other sequences in the same sample as well. The chain combines TRBV5-1 with TRBJ2-7; D not resolved. Germline V gene lookup returns CDR1 SGHRS and CDR2 YFSETQ. The CDR3 is made up of 14 amino acids. With 0 bases removed from V and 2 bases from J, the gap between germline ends came to 9 bases. CDR3 bases: TGCGCCAGCAGCTTGGTAGTCAGCCCCTACGAGCAGTACTTC. Amino acids: CASSLVVSPYEQYF.

The chain recombines TRBV7-2 with TRBJ1-2; D not certain. The V end lost 8 bases, the J end lost 2 bases, and 6 bases lay between the germline ends. Germline CDR1 is SGHTA and CDR2 is FQGNSA. CDR3 size: 11 residues. Here the CDR3 reads CASGQNYGYTF. The CDR3 region has the DNA TGTGCCAGCGGTCAAAACTATGGCTACACCTTC.

This chain links TRBV2 with TRBJ1-1; possible D gene TRBD1, 5 bases. V lost 6 bases and J lost 3, with 11 bases in between. This CDR3 comprises 13 residues. CDR1 and CDR2 (germline): SNHLY, FYNNEI. CDR3 protein: CASRRDRDTEAFF. In DNA form, the CDR3 reads TGTGCCAGCAGACGTGACAGAGACACTGAAGCTTTCTTT.

The V and J genes are TRBV10-2 and TRBJ1-5; 11 nucleotides align to TRBD1. The J segment lost 2 bases and the V segment lost 7 bases, leaving 7 bases of the junction unmatched. Germline lookup yields CDR1 WSHSY and CDR2 SAAADI. This CDR3 is built from 16 residues. CDR3: CASMRRGQGGNQPQHF. CDR3 DNA sequence: TGCGCCAGCATGAGGAGGGGACAGGGGGGCAATCAGCCCCAGCATTTT.

This chain connects TRBV7-9 to TRBJ2-7; D is uncertain. Germline V gene sequence: CDR1 SEHNR, CDR2 FQNEAQ (reference sequence). The CDR3 totals 12 residues. With 5 bases removed from V and 5 bases from J, the gap between germline ends came to 10 bases. As DNA, the CDR3 is TGTGCCAGCAGCCTTTTAGTCCACGAGCAGTACTTC. Translation: CASSLLVHEQYF.

The V gene is TRBV12-5, the J gene TRBJ2-2; TRBD1 matches 7 bases. Trimming at V came to 2 bases and at J to 1 base, leaving 10 bases not matched to a gene. In germline, CDR1 is LGHNT, CDR2 FRNRAP. The CDR3 contains 18 residues. The CDR3 region has the DNA TGTGCTAGTGGTTTGACTCCTTCCGGGACAGTGAACACCGGGGAGCTGTTTTTT. It translates to CASGLTPSGTVNTGELFF.

V gene TRBV19 combines with J gene TRBJ2-1, with TRBD2 identical over 10 bases. V gave up 6 bases and J gave up 2 bases; unmatched junction bases: 10. CDR1 is LNHDA and CDR2 is SQIVND in the germline V gene (reference sequence). There are 17 residues in the CDR3. This CDR3 is CASRSPLLAGAYNEQFF. The CDR3 nucleotides are TGTGCCAGTAGATCGCCCCTGCTAGCGGGGGCCTACAATGAGCAGTTCTTC.

The rearrangement links TRBV30 to TRBJ1-1, with D unresolved. Trimming left V 8 bases short and J 1 base short, with 11 bases between. The germline V gene encodes CDR1 GTSNPN and CDR2 SVGIG (reference sequence). The CDR3 consists of 12 residues. DNA for the CDR3: TGTGCCCGATCAAGGGAGAACACTGAAGCTTTCTTT. Protein: CARSRENTEAFF.

The chain is built from TRBV7-9 and TRBJ1-5; maybe TRBD1 (6 bases). CDR3 size: 14 residues. The germline V gene encodes CDR1 SEHNR and CDR2 FQNEAQ (reference sequence). Trimming pared 5 bases from V and 7 bases from J, leaving 15 bases between. The CDR3 DNA reads TGTGCCAGCAGCCCGGGGGGGGCCGGCCAGCCCCAGCATTTT. The encoded protein is CASSPGGAGQPQHF. Full variable domain (missing parts from reference TRBV7-9 and TRBJ1-5): DTGVSQNPRHKITKRGQNVTFRCDPISEHNRLYWYRQTLGQGPEFLTYFQNEAQLEKSRLLSDRFSAERPKGSFSTLEIQRTEQGDSAMYLCASSPGGAGQPQHFGDGTRLSIL.

As concerns this clone: Other nucleotide sequences from this sample produce the same CDR3. The rearrangement uses TRBV18 and TRBJ2-5; 7 nucleotides line up with TRBD1. Germline CDR1 and CDR2: KGHSH and LQKENI. The CDR3 spans 13 residues. The trim removed 3 bases at V and 2 bases at J, leaving 0 bases unmatched. In nucleotides, the CDR3 is TGTGCCAGCTCACCGGGACAGCAAGAGACCCAGTACTTC. Encoded protein: CASSPGQQETQYF.